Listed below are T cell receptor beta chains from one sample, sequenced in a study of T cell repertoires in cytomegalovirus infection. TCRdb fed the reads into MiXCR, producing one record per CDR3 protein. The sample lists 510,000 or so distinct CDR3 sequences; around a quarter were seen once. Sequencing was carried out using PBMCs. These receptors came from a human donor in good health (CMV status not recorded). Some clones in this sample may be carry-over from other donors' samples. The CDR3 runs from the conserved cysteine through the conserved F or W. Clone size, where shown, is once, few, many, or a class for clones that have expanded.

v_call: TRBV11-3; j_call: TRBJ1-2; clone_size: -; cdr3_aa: CASSLSGGGFLYGYTF
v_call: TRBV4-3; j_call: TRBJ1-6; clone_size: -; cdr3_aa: CASSQDRGFRLSPLHF
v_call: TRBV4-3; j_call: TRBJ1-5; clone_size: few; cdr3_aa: CASSLGQTDQPQHF
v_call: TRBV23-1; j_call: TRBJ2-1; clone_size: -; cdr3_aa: CALLGGYNEQFF
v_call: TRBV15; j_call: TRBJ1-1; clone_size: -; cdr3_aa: CATSSAEHRAFF
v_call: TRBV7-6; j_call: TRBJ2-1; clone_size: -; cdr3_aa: CASSQSPRGSGYNEQFF
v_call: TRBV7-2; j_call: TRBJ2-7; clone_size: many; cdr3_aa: CASSPDRVAYEQYF
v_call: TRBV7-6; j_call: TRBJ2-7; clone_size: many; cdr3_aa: CASSESGDLYEQYF
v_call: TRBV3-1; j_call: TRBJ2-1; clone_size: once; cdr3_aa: CASSQGTSGRQQFF
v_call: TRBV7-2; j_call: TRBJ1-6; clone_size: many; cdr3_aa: CASSLIGQGGNSPLHF
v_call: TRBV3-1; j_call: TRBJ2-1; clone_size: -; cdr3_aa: CASSQWTSGSADEQFF
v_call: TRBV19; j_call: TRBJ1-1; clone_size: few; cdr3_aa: CASKEGLNTEAFF
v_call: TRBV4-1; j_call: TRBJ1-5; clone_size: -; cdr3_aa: CASSQDPGRGGMIAQHF
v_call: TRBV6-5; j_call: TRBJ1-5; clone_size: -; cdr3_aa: CASSGQGAGNQPQHF
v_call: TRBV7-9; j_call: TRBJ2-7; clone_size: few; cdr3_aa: CASSLWGAGGPLPPYEQYF
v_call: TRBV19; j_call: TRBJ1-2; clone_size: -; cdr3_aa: CASTRDRDGYTF
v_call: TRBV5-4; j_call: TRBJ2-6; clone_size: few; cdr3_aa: CASSLAGRPGANVLTF
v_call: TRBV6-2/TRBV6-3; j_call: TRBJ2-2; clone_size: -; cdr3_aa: CASSYSWTKMDTGELFF
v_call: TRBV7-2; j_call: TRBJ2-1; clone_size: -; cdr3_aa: CASSLVPEVQFF
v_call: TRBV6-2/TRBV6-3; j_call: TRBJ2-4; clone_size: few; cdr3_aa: CASSYQKNIQYF
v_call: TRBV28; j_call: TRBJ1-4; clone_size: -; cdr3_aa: CASSLAGPGNEKLFF
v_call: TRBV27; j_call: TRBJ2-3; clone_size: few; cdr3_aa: CASSLMGETDTQYF
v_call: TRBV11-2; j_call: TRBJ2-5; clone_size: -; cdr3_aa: CASSPSYSQETQYF
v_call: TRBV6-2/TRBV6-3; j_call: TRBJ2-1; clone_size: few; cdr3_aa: CASSYQGSNEQFF
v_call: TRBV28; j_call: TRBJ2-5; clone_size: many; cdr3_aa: CASSLELAGLQETQYF
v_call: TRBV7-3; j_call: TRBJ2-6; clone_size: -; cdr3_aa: CASSSLGGSGANVLTF
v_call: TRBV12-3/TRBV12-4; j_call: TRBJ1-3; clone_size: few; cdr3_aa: CASSLQSLGQGGGNTIYF
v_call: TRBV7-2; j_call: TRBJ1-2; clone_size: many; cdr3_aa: CASSLSLYGYTF
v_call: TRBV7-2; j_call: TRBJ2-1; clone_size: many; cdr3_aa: CASSPDGRGNEQFF
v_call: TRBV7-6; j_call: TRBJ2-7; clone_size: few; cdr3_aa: CASSLGGQGREQYF
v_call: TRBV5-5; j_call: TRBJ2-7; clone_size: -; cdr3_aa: CASAGTAYEQYF
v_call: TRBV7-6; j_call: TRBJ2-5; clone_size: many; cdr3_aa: CASSLAYRAETQYF
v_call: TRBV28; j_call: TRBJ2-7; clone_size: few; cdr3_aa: CASSLFLAGVPQSAQYF
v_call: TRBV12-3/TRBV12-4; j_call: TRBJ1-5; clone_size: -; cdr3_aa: CASCSGNRNQPQHF
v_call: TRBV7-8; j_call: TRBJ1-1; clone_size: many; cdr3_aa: CASSLQTRTMNTEAFF
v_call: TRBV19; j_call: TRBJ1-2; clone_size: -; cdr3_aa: CASSIYGRGRDYGYTF
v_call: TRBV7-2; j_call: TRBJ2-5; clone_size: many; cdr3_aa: CATSGTSGSPGETQYF